The T cell receptor (beta chain) described here comes from a study of blood T cell repertoires in COVID-19. The assay was immunoSEQ multiplex PCR, and TCRdb's table has in-frame clones only and misses some. The data contain some 150,000 clones, around 83% of them singletons. The V gene's germline CDR1 is SGHVS and CDR2 FQNEAQ. Germline trimming cut 5 bases from V and 3 bases from J; bases unmatched to any gene: 13. CDR3 length: 17 residues. This clonotype originated in a woman aged 80 or over in a cohort sampled during active or convalescent COVID-19. Specimen: peripheral blood. This chain links TRBV7-8 with TRBJ2-3; 8 bases fit TRBD2. The CDR3 sequence: CASSPRGSGVGTDTQYF. The CDR3 DNA is TGTGCCAGCAGCCCACGGGGTAGCGGGGTGGGTACAGATACGCAGTATTTT.